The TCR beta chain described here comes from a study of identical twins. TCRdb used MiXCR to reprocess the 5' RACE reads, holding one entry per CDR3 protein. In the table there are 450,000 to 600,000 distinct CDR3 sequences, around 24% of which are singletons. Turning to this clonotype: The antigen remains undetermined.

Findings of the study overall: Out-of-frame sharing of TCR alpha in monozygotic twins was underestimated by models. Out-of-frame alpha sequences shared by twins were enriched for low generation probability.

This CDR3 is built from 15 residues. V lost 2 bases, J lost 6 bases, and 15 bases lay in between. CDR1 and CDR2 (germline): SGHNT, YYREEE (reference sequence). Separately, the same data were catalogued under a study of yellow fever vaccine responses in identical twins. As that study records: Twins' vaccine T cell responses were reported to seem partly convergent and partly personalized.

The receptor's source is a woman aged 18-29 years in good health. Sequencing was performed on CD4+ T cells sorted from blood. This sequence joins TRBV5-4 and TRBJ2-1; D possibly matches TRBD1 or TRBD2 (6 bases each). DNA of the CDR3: TGTGCCAGCAGCTTAGGTGGGAAGGGGGGCAATGAGCAGTTCTTC. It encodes CASSLGGKGGNEQFF.